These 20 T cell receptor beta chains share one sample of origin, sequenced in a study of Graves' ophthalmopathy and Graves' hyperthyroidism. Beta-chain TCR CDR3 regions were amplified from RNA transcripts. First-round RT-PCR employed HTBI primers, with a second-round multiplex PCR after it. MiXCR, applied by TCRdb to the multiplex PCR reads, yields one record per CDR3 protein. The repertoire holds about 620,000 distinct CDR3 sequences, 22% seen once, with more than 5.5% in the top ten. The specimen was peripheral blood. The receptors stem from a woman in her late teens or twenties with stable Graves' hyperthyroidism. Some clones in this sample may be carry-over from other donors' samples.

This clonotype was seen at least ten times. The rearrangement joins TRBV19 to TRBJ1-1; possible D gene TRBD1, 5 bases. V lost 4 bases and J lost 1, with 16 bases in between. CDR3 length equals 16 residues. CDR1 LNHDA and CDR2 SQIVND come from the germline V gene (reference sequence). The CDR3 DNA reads TGTGCCAGTAGTAACCCCGGGGTTGGACAGAACACTGAAGCTTTCTTT. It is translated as CASSNPGVGQNTEAFF.

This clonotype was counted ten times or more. CDR3 region: CASSSRPTPKETQYF. Here the CDR3 DNA reads TGTGCCAGCAGTTCAAGACCGACTCCGAAAGAGACCCAGTACTTC. The V and J genes are TRBV27 and TRBJ2-5; D unresolved. The CDR3 covers 15 residues. Germline values: CDR1 MNHEY, CDR2 SMNVEV (reference sequence). Trimming pared 4 bases from V and 3 bases from J, leaving 15 bases between.

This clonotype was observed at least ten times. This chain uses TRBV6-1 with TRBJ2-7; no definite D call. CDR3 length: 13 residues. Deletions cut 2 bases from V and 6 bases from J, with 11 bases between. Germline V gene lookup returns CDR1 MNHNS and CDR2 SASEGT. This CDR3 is CASSEPFGPEQYF. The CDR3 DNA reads TGTGCCAGCAGTGAACCCTTCGGGCCCGAGCAGTACTTC.

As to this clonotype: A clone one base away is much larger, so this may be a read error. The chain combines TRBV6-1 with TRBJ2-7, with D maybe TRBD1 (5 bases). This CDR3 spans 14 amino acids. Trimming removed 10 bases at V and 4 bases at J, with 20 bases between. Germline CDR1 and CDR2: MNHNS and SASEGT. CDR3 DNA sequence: TGTGCCATCAGCCGGACATCTTCTGGTTACGAGCAGTACTTC. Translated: CAISRTSSGYEQYF.

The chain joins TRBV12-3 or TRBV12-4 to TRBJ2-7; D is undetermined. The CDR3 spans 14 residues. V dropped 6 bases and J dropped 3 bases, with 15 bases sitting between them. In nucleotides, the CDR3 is TGTGCCAGCAGGCGAACGACTCCCATCTACGAGCAGTACTTC. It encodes CASRRTTPIYEQYF.

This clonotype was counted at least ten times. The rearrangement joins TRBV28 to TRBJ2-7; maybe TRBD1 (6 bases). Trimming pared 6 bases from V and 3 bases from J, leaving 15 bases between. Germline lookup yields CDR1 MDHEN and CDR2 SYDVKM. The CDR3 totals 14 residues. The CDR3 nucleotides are TGTGCCAGCAGCGTCCCTAACAGGGTCTACGAGCAGTACTTC. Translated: CASSVPNRVYEQYF.

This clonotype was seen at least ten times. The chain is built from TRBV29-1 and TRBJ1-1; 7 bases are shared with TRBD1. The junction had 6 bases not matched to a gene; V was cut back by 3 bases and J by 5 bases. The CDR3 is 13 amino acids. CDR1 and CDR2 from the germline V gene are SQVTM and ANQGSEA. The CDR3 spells CSVDLAGGTEAFF. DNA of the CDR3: TGCAGCGTTGATTTGGCAGGGGGGACTGAAGCTTTCTTT.

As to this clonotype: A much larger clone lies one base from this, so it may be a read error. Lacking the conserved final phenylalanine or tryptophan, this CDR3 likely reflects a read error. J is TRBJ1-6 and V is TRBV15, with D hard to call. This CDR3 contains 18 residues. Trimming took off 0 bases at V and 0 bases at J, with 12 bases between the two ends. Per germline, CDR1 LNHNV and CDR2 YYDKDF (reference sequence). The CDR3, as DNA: TGTGCCACCAGCAGAGATTCCCCACTCAGCTCCTATAATTCACCCCTCCACTAT. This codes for CATSRDSPLSSYNSPLHY.

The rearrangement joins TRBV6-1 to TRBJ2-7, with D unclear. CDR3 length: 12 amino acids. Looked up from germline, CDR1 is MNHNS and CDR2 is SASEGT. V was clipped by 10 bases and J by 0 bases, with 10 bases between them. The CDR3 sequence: CATGPFSYEQYF. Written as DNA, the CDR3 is TGTGCCACAGGACCGTTCTCCTACGAGCAGTACTTC.

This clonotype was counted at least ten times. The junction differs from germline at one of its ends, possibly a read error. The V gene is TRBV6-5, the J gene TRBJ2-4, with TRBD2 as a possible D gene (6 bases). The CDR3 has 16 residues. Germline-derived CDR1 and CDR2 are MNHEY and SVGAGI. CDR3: CASSYSTRGAKNIKYF. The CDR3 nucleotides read TGTGCCAGCAGTTACTCGACGCGGGGAGCCAAAAACATTAAGTACTTC.

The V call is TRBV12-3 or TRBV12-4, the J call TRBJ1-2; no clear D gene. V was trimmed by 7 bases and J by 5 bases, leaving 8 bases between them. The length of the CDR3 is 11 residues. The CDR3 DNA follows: TGTGCCAGCACCTTCAGTTATGGCTACACCTTC. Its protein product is CASTFSYGYTF.

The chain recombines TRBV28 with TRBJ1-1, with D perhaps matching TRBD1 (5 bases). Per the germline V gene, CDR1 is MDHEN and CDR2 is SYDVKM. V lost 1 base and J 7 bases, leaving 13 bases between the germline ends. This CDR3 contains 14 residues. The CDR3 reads CASSLYPGQLEAFF. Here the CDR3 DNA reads TGTGCCAGCAGTTTATACCCGGGGCAGCTTGAAGCTTTCTTT. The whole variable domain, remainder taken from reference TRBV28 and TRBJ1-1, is DVKVTQSSRYLVKRTGEKVFLECVQDMDHENMFWYRQDPGLGLRLIYFSYDVKMKEKGDIPEGYSVSREKKERFSLILESASTNQTSMYLCASSLYPGQLEAFFGQGTRLTVV.

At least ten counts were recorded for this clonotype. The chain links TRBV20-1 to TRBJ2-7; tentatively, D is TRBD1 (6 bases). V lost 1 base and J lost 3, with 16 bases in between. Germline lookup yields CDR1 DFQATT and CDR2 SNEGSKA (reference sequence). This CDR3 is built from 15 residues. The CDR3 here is CSARGGQRLLYEQYF. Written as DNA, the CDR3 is TGCAGTGCTAGAGGGGGACAAAGGCTACTCTACGAGCAGTACTTC.

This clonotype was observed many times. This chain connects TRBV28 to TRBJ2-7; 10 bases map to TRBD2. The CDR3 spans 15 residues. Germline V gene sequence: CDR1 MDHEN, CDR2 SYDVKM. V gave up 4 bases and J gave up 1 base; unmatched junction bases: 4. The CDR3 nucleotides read TGTGCCAGCAGTTCCCCAGCGGGAGGGTCCTACGAGCAGTACTTC. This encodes CASSSPAGGSYEQYF.

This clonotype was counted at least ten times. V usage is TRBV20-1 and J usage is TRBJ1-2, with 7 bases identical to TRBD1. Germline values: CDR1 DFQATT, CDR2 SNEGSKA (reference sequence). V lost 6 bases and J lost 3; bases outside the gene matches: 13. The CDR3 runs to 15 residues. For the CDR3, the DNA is TGCAGTGCAAGGCTCGAAACAGGGGCCTACTATGGCTACACCTTC. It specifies CSARLETGAYYGYTF.

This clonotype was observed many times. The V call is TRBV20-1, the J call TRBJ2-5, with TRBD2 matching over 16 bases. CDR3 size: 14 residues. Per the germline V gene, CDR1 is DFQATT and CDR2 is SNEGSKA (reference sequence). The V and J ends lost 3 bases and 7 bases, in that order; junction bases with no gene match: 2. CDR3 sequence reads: CSASGTSGGGTQYF. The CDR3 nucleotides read TGCAGTGCTAGTGGGACTAGCGGGGGGGGGACCCAGTACTTC.

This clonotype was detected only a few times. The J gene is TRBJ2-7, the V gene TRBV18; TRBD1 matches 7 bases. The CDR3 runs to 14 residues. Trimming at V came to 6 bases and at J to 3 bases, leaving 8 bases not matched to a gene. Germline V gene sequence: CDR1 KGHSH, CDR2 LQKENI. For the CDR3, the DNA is TGTGCCAGCTCCACAGGGGATGCCCACTACGAGCAGTACTTC. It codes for CASSTGDAHYEQYF. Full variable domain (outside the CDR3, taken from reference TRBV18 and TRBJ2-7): NAGVMQNPRHLVRRRGQEARLRCSPMKGHSHVYWYRQLPEEGLKFMVYLQKENIIDESGMPKERFSAEFPKEGPSILRIQQVVRGDSAAYFCASSTGDAHYEQYFGPGTRLTVT.

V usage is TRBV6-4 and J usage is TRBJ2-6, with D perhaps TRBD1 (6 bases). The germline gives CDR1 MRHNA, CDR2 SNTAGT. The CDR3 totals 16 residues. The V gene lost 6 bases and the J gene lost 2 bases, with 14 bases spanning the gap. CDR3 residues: CASSNSQGTGANVLTF. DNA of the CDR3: TGTGCCAGCAGCAATTCACAGGGCACTGGGGCCAACGTCCTGACTTTC.

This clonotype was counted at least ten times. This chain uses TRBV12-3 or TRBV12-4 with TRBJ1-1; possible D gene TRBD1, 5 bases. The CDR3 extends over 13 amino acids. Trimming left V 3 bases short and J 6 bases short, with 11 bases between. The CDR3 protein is CASSFRESAEAFF. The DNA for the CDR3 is TGTGCCAGCAGTTTCAGGGAATCGGCTGAAGCTTTCTTT.

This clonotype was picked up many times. In nucleotides, the CDR3 is TGTGCCAGCAGTTTTGACAGTAACTCTGGAAACACCATATATTTT. Translated: CASSFDSNSGNTIYF. J is TRBJ1-3 and V is TRBV27, with D perhaps TRBD1 (5 bases). V was shortened by 3 bases and J by 0 bases, with 9 bases between the two germline ends. This CDR3 is built from 15 residues. From germline, CDR1 is MNHEY and CDR2 SMNVEV (reference sequence).